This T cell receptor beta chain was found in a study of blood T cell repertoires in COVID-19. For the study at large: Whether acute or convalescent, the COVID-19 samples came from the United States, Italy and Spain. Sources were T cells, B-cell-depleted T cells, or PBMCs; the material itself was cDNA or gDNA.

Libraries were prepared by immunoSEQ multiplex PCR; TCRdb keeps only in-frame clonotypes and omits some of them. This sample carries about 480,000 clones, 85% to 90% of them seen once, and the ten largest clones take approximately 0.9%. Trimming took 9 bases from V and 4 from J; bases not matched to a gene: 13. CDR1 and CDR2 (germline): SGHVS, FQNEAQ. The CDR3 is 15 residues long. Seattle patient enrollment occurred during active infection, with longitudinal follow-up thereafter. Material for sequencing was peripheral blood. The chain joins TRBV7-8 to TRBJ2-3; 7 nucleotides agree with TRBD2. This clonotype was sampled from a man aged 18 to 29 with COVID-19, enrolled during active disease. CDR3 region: CASGLWERGSDTQYF. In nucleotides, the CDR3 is TGTGCCAGTGGCCTTTGGGAGCGGGGATCAGATACGCAGTATTTT.